These 26 T cell receptor beta chains were all obtained from the same sample, sequenced in a study of blood T cell repertoires in COVID-19. Profiled with immunoSEQ multiplex PCR; TCRdb holds only in-frame clones, not every one. The sample has 78,000 or so clones, about 80% seen once. Sequencing was done on a sample of peripheral blood. The receptors stem from a man older than 75 with acute or convalescent COVID-19.

This rearrangement joins TRBV18 to TRBJ2-2; 11 bases align to TRBD1. Germline V lookup: CDR1 KGHSH, CDR2 LQKENI. The V and J ends lost 2 bases and 4 bases, in that order; junction bases with no gene match: 0. The CDR3 covers 15 residues. The CDR3 DNA reads TGTGCCAGCTCACCAGGGACAGGGGGCACCGGGGAGCTGTTTTTT. As protein: CASSPGTGGTGELFF.

The chain joins TRBV10-2 to TRBJ2-1; D might be TRBD1 (6 bases). The CDR3 contains 13 residues. The V and J ends lost 5 bases and 5 bases respectively, with 10 bases between them. From germline, CDR1 is WSHSY and CDR2 SAAADI. In nucleotides, the CDR3 is TGCGCCAGCAGTTCACAGGGAAACAATGAGCAGTTCTTC. Translating it yields CASSSQGNNEQFF.

This sequence joins TRBV6-1 and TRBJ2-4; possibly TRBD2 for D (5 bases). This CDR3 is 14 amino acids long. CDR1 is MNHNS, CDR2 SASEGT, per germline. Trimming took 3 bases from V and 8 from J, leaving 14 bases between them. Here the CDR3 DNA reads TGTGCCAGCAGTGAGTTGACGGGGTATTACATTCAGTACTTC. Translated: CASSELTGYYIQYF.

V usage is TRBV2 and J usage is TRBJ2-1; D might be TRBD1 (6 bases). Germline CDR1 and CDR2: SNHLY and FYNNEI. The CDR3 is 13 amino acids. Trimming cost V 6 bases and J 7 bases, with 13 bases left between them. CDR3 coding DNA: TGTGCCAGCAGCAACAGGGATATGAATGAGCAGTTCTTC. This sequence encodes CASSNRDMNEQFF.

The chain employs TRBV7-3 and TRBJ2-7; TRBD1 matches at 8 bases. Germline V gene data show CDR1 as SGHTA and CDR2 as FQGTGA. The CDR3 loop spans 15 amino acids. V dropped 2 bases and J dropped 3; count of bases not matched to a gene: 6. This CDR3 reads CASSLLGQGRYEQYF. The CDR3, as DNA: TGTGCCAGCAGCTTATTAGGACAGGGTCGCTACGAGCAGTACTTC.

The rearrangement joins TRBV27 to TRBJ2-7, with 8 bases matching TRBD1. Germline V gene sequence: CDR1 MNHEY, CDR2 SMNVEV (reference sequence). The CDR3 consists of 14 residues. V was pared by 5 bases and J by 9 bases, with 12 bases of the junction left unmatched. This chain's CDR3 is CASSPRWTGKGQYF. DNA for the CDR3: TGTGCCAGCAGTCCACGTTGGACAGGGAAAGGGCAGTACTTC.

The V gene is TRBV7-9, the J gene TRBJ1-4; D is ambiguous. Germline loops: CDR1 SEHNR, CDR2 FQNEAQ (reference sequence). The length of the CDR3 is 14 residues. The V end lost 3 bases, the J end lost 5 bases, and 10 bases lay between the germline ends. The CDR3 loop is CASSLMGTNEKLFF. The CDR3 bases are TGTGCCAGCAGCTTGATGGGCACAAATGAAAAACTGTTTTTT. Full variable domain (remainder filled in from reference TRBV7-9 and TRBJ1-4): DTGVSQNPRHKITKRGQNVTFRCDPISEHNRLYWYRQTLGQGPEFLTYFQNEAQLEKSRLLSDRFSAERPKGSFSTLEIQRTEQGDSAMYLCASSLMGTNEKLFFGSGTQLSVL.

J is TRBJ2-1 and V is TRBV5-4; TRBD1 aligns across 9 bases. Germline CDR1 and CDR2: SGHNT and YYREEE (reference sequence). The CDR3 spans 16 residues. Losses at the gene ends were 4 bases for V and 8 bases for J; bases not matched to a gene: 13. The CDR3 sequence is CASSPSRDRVRDEQFF. DNA of the CDR3: TGTGCCAGCAGCCCGTCCCGGGACAGGGTTAGGGATGAGCAGTTCTTC.

The V and J genes are TRBV5-4 and TRBJ1-1, with D maybe TRBD1 (5 bases). The germline V gene has CDR1 SGHNT and CDR2 YYREEE (reference sequence). CDR3 length: 13 amino acids. Trimming took off 4 bases at V and 8 bases at J, with 15 bases between the two ends. The CDR3 DNA is TGTGCCAGCAGCGGCCCCCGACAGAACGAAGCTTTCTTT. It translates to CASSGPRQNEAFF.

This rearrangement joins TRBV2 to TRBJ1-6, with 7 bases identical to TRBD1. Germline assignment: CDR1 SNHLY and CDR2 FYNNEI. V dropped 5 bases and J dropped 7; count of bases not matched to a gene: 5. The CDR3 covers 14 residues. The CDR3 bases are TGTGCCAGCAGTAACAGGGGTATCAATTCACCCCTCCACTTT. It yields the protein CASSNRGINSPLHF.

V is TRBV7-9 and J is TRBJ1-4; D is uncertain. This CDR3 is built from 15 residues. Deletions cut 1 base from V and 5 bases from J, with 11 bases between. Germline CDR1 and CDR2: SEHNR and FQNEAQ (reference sequence). The chain's CDR3 is CASSLGAMENEKLFF. In nucleotides, the CDR3 is TGTGCCAGCAGCTTAGGGGCCATGGAAAATGAAAAACTGTTTTTT.

The V call is TRBV29-1, the J call TRBJ1-1; perhaps TRBD1 as D (5 bases). Trimming took off 4 bases at V and 0 bases at J, with 6 bases between the two ends. CDR3 length: 12 amino acids. CDR1 and CDR2 from the germline V gene are SQVTM and ANQGSEA. CDR3 nucleotides: TGCAGCGTTGGGACACTGAACACTGAAGCTTTCTTT. Protein product: CSVGTLNTEAFF. The variable domain in full, completed from reference TRBV29-1 and TRBJ1-1, reads SAVISQKPSRDICQRGTSLTIQCQVDSQVTMMFWYRQQPGQSLTLIATANQGSEATYESGFVIDKFPISRPNLTFSTLTVSNMSPEDSSIYLCSVGTLNTEAFFGQGTRLTVV.

J is TRBJ2-2 and V is TRBV7-9; no clear D gene. This CDR3 region has 12 residues. CDR1 and CDR2 from the germline V gene are SEHNR and FQNEAQ (reference sequence). V lost 6 bases, J lost 2 bases, and 4 bases lay in between. In DNA, the CDR3 is TGTGCCAGCAGTCATAACACCGGGGAGCTGTTTTTT. Protein product: CASSHNTGELFF.

The V call is TRBV7-9, the J call TRBJ1-1; D might be TRBD1 (5 bases). Germline V gene data show CDR1 as SEHNR and CDR2 as FQNEAQ (reference sequence). V lost 5 bases and J lost 2, with 12 bases in between. The CDR3 covers 14 residues. CDR3 bases: TGTGCCAGCAGCCTCACAGGACATAACACTGAAGCTTTCTTT. This gives the protein CASSLTGHNTEAFF.

CDR3 DNA sequence: TGTGCCAGTAGGCCGGGACAGCAGAATTCACCCCTCCACTTT. Amino acids: CASRPGQQNSPLHF. The chain recombines TRBV19 with TRBJ1-6; TRBD1 aligns across 7 bases. Unmatched junction bases numbered 6, after V lost 6 bases and J lost 7 bases. The CDR3 totals 14 residues. Per the germline V gene, CDR1 is LNHDA and CDR2 is SQIVND (reference sequence). Looking up the rest from reference TRBV19 and TRBJ1-6 gives the full variable domain: DGGITQSPKYLFRKEGQNVTLSCEQNLNHDAMYWYRQDPGQGLRLIYYSQIVNDFQKGDIAEGYSVSREKKESFPLTVTSAQKNPTAFYLCASRPGQQNSPLHFGNGTRLTVT.

The J gene is TRBJ1-2, the V gene TRBV12-3 or TRBV12-4; possibly TRBD1 for D (6 bases). This CDR3 is built from 12 residues. The V gene lost 6 bases and the J gene lost 4 bases, with 9 bases spanning the gap. This chain's CDR3 is CASRQGTYGYTF. DNA of the CDR3: TGTGCCAGCAGACAGGGTACCTATGGCTACACCTTC.

The chain combines TRBV30 with TRBJ1-1; perhaps TRBD1 as D (6 bases). Trimming pared 2 bases from V and 2 bases from J, leaving 9 bases between. Germline CDR1 and CDR2: GTSNPN and SVGIG (reference sequence). This CDR3 has 13 amino acids. The CDR3 nucleotides read TGTGCCTGGAGTAAGACAGGTAACACTGAAGCTTTCTTT. Translation: CAWSKTGNTEAFF.

This clone was detected once. The rearrangement joins TRBV7-9 to TRBJ1-6; D possibly corresponds to TRBD1 (6 bases). Trimming removed 8 bases from V and 8 bases from J, with 10 bases in between. CDR3 length: 12 residues. Germline loops: CDR1 SEHNR, CDR2 FQNEAQ (reference sequence). The CDR3 nucleotides read TGTGCCAGCGGGACAATGGATTCACCCCTCCACTTT. Translated: CASGTMDSPLHF.

The chain combines TRBV6-5 with TRBJ1-6, with TRBD1 as a possible D gene (6 bases). Germline V CDR1 and CDR2: MNHEY, SVGAGI. The ends were cut back, 0 bases at V and 9 bases at J, with 12 bases in the middle. CDR3 length equals 15 residues. CDR3 in DNA: TGTGCCAGCAGTTACTCGAACAGGGAGAGTTCACCCCTCCACTTT. Amino acids: CASSYSNRESSPLHF.

The genes are TRBV19 and TRBJ1-1, with TRBD1 as a possible D gene (5 bases). The CDR3 runs to 16 residues. Trimming removed 0 bases at V and 0 bases at J, with 11 bases between. Germline CDR1 LNHDA, CDR2 SQIVND (reference sequence). CDR3 sequence: CASSIDPDRLNTEAFF. The DNA for the CDR3 is TGTGCCAGTAGTATAGATCCAGACAGATTGAACACTGAAGCTTTCTTT.

The chain employs TRBV12-3 or TRBV12-4 and TRBJ1-5; the D is unclear. The CDR3 contains 12 residues. Between the trimmed V and J ends, which lost 6 bases and 5 bases, there was a span of 8 bases. This CDR3 is CASRYSDQPQHF. Here the CDR3 DNA reads TGTGCCAGCAGGTACAGTGATCAGCCCCAGCATTTT.

This clone was recorded a few times. The chain combines TRBV6-5 with TRBJ2-5; TRBD1 might be the D (6 bases). V lost 4 bases and J 5 bases, leaving 17 bases between the germline ends. This CDR3 comprises 15 residues. Per germline, CDR1 MNHEY and CDR2 SVGAGI. In DNA form, the CDR3 reads TGTGCCAGCAGTTTGATCAGGGGAATTGGTGAGACCCAGTACTTC. Translating it yields CASSLIRGIGETQYF.

V usage is TRBV3-1 (or the pseudogene TRBV3-2) and J usage is TRBJ1-1; 7 bases fit TRBD1. V gave up 5 bases and J gave up 1 base; unmatched junction bases: 4. This CDR3 has 14 residues. Germline lookup yields CDR1 LGHDT and CDR2 YNNKEL (reference sequence). CDR3 sequence reads: CASSSTGSNTEAFF. The CDR3 DNA is TGTGCCAGCAGCTCGACAGGGTCGAACACTGAAGCTTTCTTT.

V gene TRBV9 combines with J gene TRBJ1-2; 7 positions agree with TRBD1. The CDR3 is 19 amino acids. Germline-derived CDR1 and CDR2 are SGDLS and YYNGEE. With 0 bases clipped from V and 3 bases from J, the junction kept 17 bases outside the gene matches. The CDR3 bases are TGTGCCAGCAGCGTAGGGAGGGGAGACAGGGCTGGGTTAGACTATGGCTACACCTTC. Translated, it gives CASSVGRGDRAGLDYGYTF. The variable domain in full, with the rest retrieved from reference TRBV9 and TRBJ1-2, is DSGVTQTPKHLITATGQRVTLRCSPRSGDLSVYWYQQSLDQGLQFLIQYYNGEERAKGNILERFSAQQFPDLHSELNLSSLELGDSALYFCASSVGRGDRAGLDYGYTFGSGTRLTVV.

The V gene is TRBV27, the J gene TRBJ1-2; 7 bases agree with TRBD1. CDR3 length: 16 residues. V lost 5 bases and J lost 5; bases outside the gene matches: 14. The germline gives CDR1 MNHEY, CDR2 SMNVEV (reference sequence). CDR3 sequence: CASSLIPDRVGYGYTF. CDR3 in DNA: TGTGCCAGCAGTCTAATTCCCGACAGGGTAGGGTATGGCTACACCTTC.

The chain has TRBV7-3 and TRBJ2-1, with TRBD2 matching 11 bases. The CDR3 sequence is 16 residues long. V was clipped by 4 bases and J by 9 bases; unmatched bases: 11. CDR1 and CDR2 from the germline V gene are SGHTA and FQGTGA. The DNA for the CDR3 is TGTGCCAGCAGCTCCGGTCTAGCGGGGGGCACGAGTGAGCAGTTCTTC. This encodes CASSSGLAGGTSEQFF.